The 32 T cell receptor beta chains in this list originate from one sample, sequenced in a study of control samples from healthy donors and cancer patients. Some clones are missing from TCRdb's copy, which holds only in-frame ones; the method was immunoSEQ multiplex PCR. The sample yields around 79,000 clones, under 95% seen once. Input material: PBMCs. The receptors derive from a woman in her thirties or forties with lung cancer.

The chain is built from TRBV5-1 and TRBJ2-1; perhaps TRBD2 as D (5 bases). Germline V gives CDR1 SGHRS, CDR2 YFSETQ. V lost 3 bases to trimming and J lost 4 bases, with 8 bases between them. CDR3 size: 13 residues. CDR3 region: CASSSDFYNEQFF. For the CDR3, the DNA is TGCGCCAGCAGCTCGGACTTTTACAATGAGCAGTTCTTC.

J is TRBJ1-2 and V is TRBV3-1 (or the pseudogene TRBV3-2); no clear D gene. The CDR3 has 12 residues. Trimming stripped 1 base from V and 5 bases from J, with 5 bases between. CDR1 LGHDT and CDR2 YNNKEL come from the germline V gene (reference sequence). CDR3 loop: CASSQGEYGYTF. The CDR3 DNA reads TGTGCCAGCAGCCAAGGGGAATATGGCTACACCTTC.

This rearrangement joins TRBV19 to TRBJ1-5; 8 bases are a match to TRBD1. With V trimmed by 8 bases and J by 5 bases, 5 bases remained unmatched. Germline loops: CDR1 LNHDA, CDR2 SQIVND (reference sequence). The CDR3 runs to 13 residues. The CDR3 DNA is TGTGCCAGTGGTGGACAGGGACATCAGCCCCAGCATTTT. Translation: CASGGQGHQPQHF.

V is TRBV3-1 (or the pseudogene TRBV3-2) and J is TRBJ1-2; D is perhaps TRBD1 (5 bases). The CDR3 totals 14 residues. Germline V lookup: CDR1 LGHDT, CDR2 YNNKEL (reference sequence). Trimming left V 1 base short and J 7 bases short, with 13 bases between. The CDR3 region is CASSQAVQGSGYTF. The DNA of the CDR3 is TGTGCCAGCAGCCAAGCGGTCCAGGGTTCTGGCTACACCTTC.

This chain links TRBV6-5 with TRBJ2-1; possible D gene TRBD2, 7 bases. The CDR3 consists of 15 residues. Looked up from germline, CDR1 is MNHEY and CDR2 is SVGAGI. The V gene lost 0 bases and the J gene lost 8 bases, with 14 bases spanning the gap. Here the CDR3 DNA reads TGTGCCAGCAGTTACTCGAAGGGGGGGAGTTATGAGCAGTTCTTC. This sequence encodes CASSYSKGGSYEQFF.

The CDR3 sequence: CASSPGNSNQPQHF. The CDR3 coding sequence is TGCGCCAGCAGCCCCGGGAACAGCAATCAGCCCCAGCATTTT. The chain links TRBV5-1 to TRBJ1-5; D remains unclear. The CDR3 is 14 residues long. Trimming took off 4 bases at V and 1 base at J, with 9 bases between the two ends. Germline-derived CDR1 and CDR2 are SGHRS and YFSETQ.

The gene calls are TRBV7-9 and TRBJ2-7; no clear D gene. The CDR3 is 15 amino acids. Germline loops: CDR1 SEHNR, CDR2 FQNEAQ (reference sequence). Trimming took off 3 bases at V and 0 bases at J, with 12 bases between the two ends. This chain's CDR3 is CASSFAGLGSYEQYF. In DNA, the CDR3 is TGTGCCAGCAGCTTCGCAGGCCTGGGCTCCTACGAGCAGTACTTC.

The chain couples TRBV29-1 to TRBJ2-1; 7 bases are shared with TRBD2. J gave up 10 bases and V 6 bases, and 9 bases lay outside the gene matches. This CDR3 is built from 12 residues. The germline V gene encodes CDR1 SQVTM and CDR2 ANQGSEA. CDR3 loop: CSVDRGVGEQFF. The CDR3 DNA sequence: TGCAGCGTAGACCGGGGGGTGGGCGAGCAGTTCTTC.

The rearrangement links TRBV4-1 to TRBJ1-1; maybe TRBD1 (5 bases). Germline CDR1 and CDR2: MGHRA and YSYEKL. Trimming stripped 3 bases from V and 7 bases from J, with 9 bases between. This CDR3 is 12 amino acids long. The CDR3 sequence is CASSQGRIEAFF. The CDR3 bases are TGCGCCAGCAGCCAGGGACGGATTGAAGCTTTCTTT.

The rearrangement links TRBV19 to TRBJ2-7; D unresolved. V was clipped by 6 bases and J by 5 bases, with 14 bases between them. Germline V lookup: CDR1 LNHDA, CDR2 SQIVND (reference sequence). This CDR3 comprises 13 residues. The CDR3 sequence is CASSSTSLHEQYF. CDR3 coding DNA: TGTGCCAGTAGCTCGACTTCTCTCCACGAGCAGTACTTC.

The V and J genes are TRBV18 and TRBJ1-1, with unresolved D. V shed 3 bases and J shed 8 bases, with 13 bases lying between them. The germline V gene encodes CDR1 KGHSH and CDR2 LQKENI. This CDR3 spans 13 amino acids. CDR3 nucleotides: TGTGCCAGCTCACCCGGAACGGGCCCGGAAGCTTTCTTT. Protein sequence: CASSPGTGPEAFF.

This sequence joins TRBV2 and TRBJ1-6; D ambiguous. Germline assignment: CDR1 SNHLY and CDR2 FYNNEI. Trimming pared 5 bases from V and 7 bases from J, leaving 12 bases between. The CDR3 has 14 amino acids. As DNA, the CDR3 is TGTGCCAGCAGTCCGAACCTACAGAATTCACCCCTCCACTTT. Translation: CASSPNLQNSPLHF.

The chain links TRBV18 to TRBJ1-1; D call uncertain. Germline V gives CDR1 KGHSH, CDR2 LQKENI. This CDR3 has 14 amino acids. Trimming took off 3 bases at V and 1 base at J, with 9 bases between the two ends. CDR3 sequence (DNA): TGTGCCAGCTCACCTTTCCGGGAGAACACTGAAGCTTTCTTT. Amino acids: CASSPFRENTEAFF.

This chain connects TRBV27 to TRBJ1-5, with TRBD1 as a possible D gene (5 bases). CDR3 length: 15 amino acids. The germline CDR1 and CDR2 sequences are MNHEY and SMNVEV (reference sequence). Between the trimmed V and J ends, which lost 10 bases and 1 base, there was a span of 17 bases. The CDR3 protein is CATSKGEGSNQPQHF. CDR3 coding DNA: TGTGCCACCTCGAAAGGGGAGGGGAGCAATCAGCCCCAGCATTTT.

In DNA, the CDR3 is TGTGCCAGTAGTATAGGGGCCCGAGGGGACGCCGGGGACGAGCAGTACTTC. It encodes CASSIGARGDAGDEQYF. The genes are TRBV19 and TRBJ2-7, with D perhaps TRBD1 or TRBD2 (5 bases each). V lost 1 base to trimming and J lost 5 bases, with 21 bases between them. This CDR3 has 17 residues. Germline V CDR1 and CDR2: LNHDA, SQIVND (reference sequence). Together with reference TRBV19 and TRBJ2-7, the CDR3 gives the full variable domain: DGGITQSPKYLFRKEGQNVTLSCEQNLNHDAMYWYRQDPGQGLRLIYYSQIVNDFQKGDIAEGYSVSREKKESFPLTVTSAQKNPTAFYLCASSIGARGDAGDEQYFGPGTRLTVT.

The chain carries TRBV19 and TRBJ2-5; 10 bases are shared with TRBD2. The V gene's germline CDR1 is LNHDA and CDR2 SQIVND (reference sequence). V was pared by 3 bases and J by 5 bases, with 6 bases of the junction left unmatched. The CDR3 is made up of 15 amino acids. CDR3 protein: CASSILAGGLETQYF. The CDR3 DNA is TGTGCCAGTAGTATTTTAGCGGGGGGTTTGGAGACCCAGTACTTC. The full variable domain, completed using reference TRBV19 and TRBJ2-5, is DGGITQSPKYLFRKEGQNVTLSCEQNLNHDAMYWYRQDPGQGLRLIYYSQIVNDFQKGDIAEGYSVSREKKESFPLTVTSAQKNPTAFYLCASSILAGGLETQYFGPGTRLLVL.

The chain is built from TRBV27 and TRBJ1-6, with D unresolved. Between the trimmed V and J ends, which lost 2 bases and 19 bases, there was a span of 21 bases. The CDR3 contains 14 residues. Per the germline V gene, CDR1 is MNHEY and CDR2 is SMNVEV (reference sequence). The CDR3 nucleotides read TGTGCCAGCAGTTTACAGTCCGGCGGACCGATGGTACACTTT. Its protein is CASSLQSGGPMVHF.

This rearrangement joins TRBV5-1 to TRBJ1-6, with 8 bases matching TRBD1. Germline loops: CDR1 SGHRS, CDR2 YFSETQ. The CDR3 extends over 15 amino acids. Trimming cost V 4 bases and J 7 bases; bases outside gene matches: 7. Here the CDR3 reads CASSGDGQGNSPLHF. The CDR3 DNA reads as TGCGCCAGCAGCGGAGACGGACAGGGAAATTCACCCCTCCACTTT.

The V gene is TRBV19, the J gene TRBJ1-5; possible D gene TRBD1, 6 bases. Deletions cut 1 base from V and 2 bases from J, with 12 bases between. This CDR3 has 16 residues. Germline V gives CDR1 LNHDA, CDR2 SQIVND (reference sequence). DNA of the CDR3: TGTGCCAGTAGTATAGGGGGGGCATCGGGCAATCAGCCCCAGCATTTT. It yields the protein CASSIGGASGNQPQHF.

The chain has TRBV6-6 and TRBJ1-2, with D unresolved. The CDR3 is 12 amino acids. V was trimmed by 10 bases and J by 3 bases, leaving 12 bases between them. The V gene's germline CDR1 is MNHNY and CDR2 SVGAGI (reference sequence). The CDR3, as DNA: TGTGCCATCGAGCAAGGTGACTATGGCTACACCTTC. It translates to CAIEQGDYGYTF.

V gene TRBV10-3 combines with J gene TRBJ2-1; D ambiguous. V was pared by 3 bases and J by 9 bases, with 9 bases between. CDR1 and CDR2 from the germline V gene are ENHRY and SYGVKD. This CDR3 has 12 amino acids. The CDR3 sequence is CAISDQVGEQFF. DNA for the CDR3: TGTGCCATCAGTGACCAAGTGGGTGAGCAGTTCTTC.

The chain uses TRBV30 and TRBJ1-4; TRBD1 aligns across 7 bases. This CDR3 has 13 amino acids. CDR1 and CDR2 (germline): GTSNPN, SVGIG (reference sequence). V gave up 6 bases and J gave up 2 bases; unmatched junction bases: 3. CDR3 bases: TGTGCCTGCCAGACAGGGACTAATGAAAAACTGTTTTTT. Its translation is CACQTGTNEKLFF.

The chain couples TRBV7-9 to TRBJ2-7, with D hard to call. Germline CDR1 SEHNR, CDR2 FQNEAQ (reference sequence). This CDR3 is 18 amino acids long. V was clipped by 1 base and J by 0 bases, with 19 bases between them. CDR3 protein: CASSLVGRTVLSSYEQYF. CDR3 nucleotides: TGTGCCAGCAGCTTAGTAGGCAGGACGGTCCTGAGCTCCTACGAGCAGTACTTC.

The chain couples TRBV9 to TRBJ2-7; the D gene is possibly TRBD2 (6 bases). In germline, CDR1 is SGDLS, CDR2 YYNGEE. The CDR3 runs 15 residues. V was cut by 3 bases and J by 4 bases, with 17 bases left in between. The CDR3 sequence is CASSGGGAGNYEQYF. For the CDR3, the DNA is TGTGCCAGCAGCGGCGGAGGGGCAGGGAATTACGAGCAGTACTTC.

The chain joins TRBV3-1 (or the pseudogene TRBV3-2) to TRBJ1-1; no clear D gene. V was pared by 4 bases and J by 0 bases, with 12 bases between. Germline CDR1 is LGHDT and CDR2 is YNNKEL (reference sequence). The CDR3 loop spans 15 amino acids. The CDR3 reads CASSRGSGLNTEAFF. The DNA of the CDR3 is TGTGCCAGCAGCCGCGGGTCGGGCCTGAACACTGAAGCTTTCTTT.

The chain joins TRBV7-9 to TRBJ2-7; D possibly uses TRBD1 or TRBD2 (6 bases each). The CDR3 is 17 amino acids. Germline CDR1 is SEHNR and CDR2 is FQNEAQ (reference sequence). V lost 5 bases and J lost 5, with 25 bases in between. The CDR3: CASSLSSGRGERHEQYF. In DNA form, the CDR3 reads TGTGCCAGCAGCCTTAGTAGCGGCAGGGGCGAACGGCACGAGCAGTACTTC.

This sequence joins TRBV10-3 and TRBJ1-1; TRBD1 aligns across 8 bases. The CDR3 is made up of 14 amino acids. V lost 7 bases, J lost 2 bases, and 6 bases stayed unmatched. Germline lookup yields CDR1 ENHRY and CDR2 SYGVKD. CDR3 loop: CAITRTGQNTEAFF. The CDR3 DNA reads TGTGCCATCACCCGGACAGGGCAAAACACTGAAGCTTTCTTT.

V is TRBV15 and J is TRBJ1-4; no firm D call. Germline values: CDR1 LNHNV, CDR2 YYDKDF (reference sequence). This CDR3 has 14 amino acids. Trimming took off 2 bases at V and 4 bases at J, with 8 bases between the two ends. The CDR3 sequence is CATSRTADNEKLFF. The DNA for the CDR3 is TGTGCCACCAGCAGAACCGCCGATAATGAAAAACTGTTTTTT.

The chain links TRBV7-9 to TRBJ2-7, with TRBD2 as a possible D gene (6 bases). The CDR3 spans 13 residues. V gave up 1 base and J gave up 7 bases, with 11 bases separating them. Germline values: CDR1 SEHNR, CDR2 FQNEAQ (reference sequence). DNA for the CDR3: TGTGCCAGCAGCTTAGGTGCGGGGCCGGAGCAGTACTTC. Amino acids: CASSLGAGPEQYF.

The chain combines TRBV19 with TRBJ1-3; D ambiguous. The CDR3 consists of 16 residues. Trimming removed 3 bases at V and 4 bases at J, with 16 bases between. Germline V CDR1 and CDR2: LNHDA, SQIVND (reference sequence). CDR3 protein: CASSISRAAYGNTIYF. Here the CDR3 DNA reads TGTGCCAGTAGTATTTCAAGAGCGGCCTACGGAAACACCATATATTTT.

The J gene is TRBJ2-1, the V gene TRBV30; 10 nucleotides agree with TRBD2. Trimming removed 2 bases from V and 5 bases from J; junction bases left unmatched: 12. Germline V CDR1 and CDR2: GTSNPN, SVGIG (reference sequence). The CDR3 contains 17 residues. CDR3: CAWSSARTSGLHNEQFF. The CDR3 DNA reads TGTGCCTGGAGTAGCGCACGGACTAGCGGATTGCACAATGAGCAGTTCTTC.

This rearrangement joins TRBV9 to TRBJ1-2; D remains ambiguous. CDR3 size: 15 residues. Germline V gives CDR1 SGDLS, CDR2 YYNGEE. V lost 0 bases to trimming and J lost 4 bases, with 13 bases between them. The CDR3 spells CASSVGHLASYGYTF. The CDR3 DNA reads TGTGCCAGCAGCGTAGGACATTTGGCAAGCTATGGCTACACCTTC.